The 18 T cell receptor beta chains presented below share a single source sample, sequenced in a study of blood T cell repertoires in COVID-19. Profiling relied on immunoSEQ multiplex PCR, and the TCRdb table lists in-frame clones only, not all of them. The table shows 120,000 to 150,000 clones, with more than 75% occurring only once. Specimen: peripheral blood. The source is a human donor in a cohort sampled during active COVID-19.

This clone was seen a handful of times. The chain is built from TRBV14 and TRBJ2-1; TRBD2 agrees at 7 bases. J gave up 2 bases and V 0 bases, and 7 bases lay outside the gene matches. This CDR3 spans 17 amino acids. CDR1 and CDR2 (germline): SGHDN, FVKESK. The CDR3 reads CASSQDDSGFAYNEQFF. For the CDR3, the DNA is TGTGCCAGCAGCCAAGATGATAGCGGGTTTGCCTACAATGAGCAGTTCTTC.

In DNA, the CDR3 is TGTGCCAGTAGGCCGGACAGGGGGTGGAATCAGCCCCAGCATTTT. Its translation is CASRPDRGWNQPQHF. The J gene is TRBJ1-5, the V gene TRBV19; 10 bases match TRBD1. CDR3 length equals 15 residues. Germline CDR1 is LNHDA and CDR2 is SQIVND (reference sequence). V lost 6 bases, J lost 4 bases, and 6 bases stayed unmatched.

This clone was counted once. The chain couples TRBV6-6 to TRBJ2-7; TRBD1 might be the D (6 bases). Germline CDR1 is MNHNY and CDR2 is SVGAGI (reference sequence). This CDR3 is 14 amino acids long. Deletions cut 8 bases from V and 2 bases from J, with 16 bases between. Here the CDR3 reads CASETGLGTYEQYF. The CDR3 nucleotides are TGTGCCAGCGAGACAGGTTTAGGAACCTACGAGCAGTACTTC.

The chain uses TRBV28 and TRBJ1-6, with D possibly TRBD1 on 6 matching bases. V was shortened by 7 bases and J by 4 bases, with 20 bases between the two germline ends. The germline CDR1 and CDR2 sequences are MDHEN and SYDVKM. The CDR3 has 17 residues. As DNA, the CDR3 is TGTGCCAGCACCGGACAGAAGAGCCTAAAGTATAATTCACCCCTCCACTTT. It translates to CASTGQKSLKYNSPLHF. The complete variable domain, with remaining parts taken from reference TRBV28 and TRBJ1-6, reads DVKVTQSSRYLVKRTGEKVFLECVQDMDHENMFWYRQDPGLGLRLIYFSYDVKMKEKGDIPEGYSVSREKKERFSLILESASTNQTSMYLCASTGQKSLKYNSPLHFGNGTRLTVT.

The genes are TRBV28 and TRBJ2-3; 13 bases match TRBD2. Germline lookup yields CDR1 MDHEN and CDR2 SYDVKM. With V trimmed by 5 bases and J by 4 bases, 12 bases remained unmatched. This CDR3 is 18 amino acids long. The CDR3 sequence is CASSPTEGLAGRADTQYF. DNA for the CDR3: TGTGCCAGCAGTCCAACGGAGGGACTAGCGGGAAGAGCAGATACGCAGTATTTT.

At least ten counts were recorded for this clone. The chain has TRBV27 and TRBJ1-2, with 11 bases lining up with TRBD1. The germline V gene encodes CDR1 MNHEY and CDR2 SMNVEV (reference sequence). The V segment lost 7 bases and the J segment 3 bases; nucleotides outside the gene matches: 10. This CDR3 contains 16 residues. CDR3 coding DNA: TGTGCCAGCACTTATACCGGGACAGGGGGGGACTATGGCTACACCTTC. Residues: CASTYTGTGGDYGYTF.

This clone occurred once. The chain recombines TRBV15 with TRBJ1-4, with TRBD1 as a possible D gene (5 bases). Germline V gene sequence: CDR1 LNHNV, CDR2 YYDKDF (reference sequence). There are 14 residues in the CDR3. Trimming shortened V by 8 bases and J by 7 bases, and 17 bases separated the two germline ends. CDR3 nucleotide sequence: TGTGCCACCGCCCAGGGAAGGAATGGTGAAAAACTGTTTTTT. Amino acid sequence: CATAQGRNGEKLFF.

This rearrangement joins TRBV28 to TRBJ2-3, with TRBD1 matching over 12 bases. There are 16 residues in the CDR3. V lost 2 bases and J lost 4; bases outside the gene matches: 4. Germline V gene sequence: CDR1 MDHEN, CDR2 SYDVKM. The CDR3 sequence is CASSLGGTGGADTQYF. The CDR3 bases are TGTGCCAGCAGTTTAGGCGGGACAGGGGGCGCAGATACGCAGTATTTT.

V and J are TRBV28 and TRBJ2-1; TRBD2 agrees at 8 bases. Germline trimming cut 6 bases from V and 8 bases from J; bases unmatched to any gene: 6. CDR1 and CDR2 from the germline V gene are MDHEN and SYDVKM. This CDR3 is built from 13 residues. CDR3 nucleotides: TGTGCCAGCAGGGCGGGAGGCGGCGATGAGCAGTTCTTC. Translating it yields CASRAGGGDEQFF.

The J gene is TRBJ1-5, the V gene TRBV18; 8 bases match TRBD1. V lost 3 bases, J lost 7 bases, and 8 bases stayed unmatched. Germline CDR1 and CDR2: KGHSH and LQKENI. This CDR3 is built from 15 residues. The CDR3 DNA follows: TGTGCCAGCTCACCGGGGCAGGGGGCGGTGCAGCCCCAGCATTTT. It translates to CASSPGQGAVQPQHF. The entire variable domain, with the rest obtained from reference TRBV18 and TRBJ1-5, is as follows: NAGVMQNPRHLVRRRGQEARLRCSPMKGHSHVYWYRQLPEEGLKFMVYLQKENIIDESGMPKERFSAEFPKEGPSILRIQQVVRGDSAAYFCASSPGQGAVQPQHFGDGTRLSIL.

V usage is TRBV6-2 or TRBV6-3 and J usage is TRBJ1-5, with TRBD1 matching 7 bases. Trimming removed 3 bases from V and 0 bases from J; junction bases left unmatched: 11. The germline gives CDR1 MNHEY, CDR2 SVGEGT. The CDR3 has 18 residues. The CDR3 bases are TGTGCCAGCAGTTATCCCGGACAGGCCGAGTATAGCAATCAGCCCCAGCATTTT. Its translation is CASSYPGQAEYSNQPQHF.

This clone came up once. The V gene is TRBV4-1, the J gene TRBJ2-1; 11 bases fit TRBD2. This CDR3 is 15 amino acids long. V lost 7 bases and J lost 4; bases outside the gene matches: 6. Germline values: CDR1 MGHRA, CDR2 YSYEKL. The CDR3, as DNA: TGCGCCAGCACCCGCGGGACTAGCGGTTACAATGAGCAGTTCTTC. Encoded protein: CASTRGTSGYNEQFF.

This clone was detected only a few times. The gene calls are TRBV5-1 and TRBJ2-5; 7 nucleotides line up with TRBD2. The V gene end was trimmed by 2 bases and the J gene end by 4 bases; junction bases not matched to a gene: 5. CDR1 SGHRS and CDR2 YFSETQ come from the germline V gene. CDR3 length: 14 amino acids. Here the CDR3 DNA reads TGCGCCAGCAGCTTTTCGGGGGAGGGAGAGACCCAGTACTTC. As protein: CASSFSGEGETQYF.

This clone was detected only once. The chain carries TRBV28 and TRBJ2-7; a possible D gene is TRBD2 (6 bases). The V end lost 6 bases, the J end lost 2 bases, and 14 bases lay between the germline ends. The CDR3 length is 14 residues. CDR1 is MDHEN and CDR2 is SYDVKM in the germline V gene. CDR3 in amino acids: CASRPRRETYEQYF. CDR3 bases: TGTGCCAGCAGGCCCAGGAGGGAGACCTACGAGCAGTACTTC.

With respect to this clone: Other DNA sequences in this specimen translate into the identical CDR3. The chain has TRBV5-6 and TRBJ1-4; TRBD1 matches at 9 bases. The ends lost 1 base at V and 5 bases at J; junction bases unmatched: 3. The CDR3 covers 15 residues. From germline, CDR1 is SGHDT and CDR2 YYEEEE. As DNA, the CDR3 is TGTGCCAGCAGCTTGTCGGGACAGGGCAATGAAAAACTGTTTTTT. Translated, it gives CASSLSGQGNEKLFF.

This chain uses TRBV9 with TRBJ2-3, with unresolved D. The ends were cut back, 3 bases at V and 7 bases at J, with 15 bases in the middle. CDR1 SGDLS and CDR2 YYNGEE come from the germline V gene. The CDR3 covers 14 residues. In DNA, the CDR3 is TGTGCCAGCAGCGGAACATACAGACGCCATACGCAGTATTTT. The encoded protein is CASSGTYRRHTQYF. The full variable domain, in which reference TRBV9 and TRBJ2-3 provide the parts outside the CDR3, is DSGVTQTPKHLITATGQRVTLRCSPRSGDLSVYWYQQSLDQGLQFLIQYYNGEERAKGNILERFSAQQFPDLHSELNLSSLELGDSALYFCASSGTYRRHTQYFGPGTRLTVL.

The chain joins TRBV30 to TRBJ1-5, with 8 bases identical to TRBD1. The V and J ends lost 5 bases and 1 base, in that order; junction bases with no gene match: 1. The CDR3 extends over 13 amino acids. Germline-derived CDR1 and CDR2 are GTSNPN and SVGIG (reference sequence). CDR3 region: CAWGDRSNQPQHF. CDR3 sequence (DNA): TGTGCCTGGGGGGACAGGAGCAATCAGCCCCAGCATTTT.

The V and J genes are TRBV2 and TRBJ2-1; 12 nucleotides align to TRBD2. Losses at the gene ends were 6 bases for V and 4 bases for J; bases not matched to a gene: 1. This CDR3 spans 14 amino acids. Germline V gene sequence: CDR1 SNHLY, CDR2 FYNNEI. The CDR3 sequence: CASRGTSGYNEQFF. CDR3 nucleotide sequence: TGTGCCAGCAGGGGGACTAGCGGGTACAATGAGCAGTTCTTC.